The 19 T cell receptor beta chains reported below all come from one sample, sequenced in a study of vaccination and CD4 T cells after COVID-19. Antigens for these TCRs are unknown. Treatment in this sample: approximately 11-day PBMC culture with coronavirus spike peptide pools or control peptides (ViraFEST assay). The Oncomine TCR Beta short-read assay sequenced DNA from cultured CD4+ T cells. TCRdb re-called the PCR reads through MiXCR, storing one row per CDR3 protein. This table has about 20,000 distinct CDR3 sequences, around 45% appearing once. The specimen comprised CD4+ T cells from blood, cultured in vitro, sampled before SARS-CoV-2 vaccination. The receptors shown here come from a human donor who had recovered from COVID-19.

This clonotype has just a few counts. This chain joins TRBV10-3 and TRBJ2-3, with D possibly matching TRBD1 (6 bases). Trimming stripped 6 bases from V and 6 bases from J, with 10 bases between. CDR3 length: 12 residues. Germline CDR1 reads ENHRY; CDR2 reads SYGVKD. CDR3 loop: CAIRNTGDTQYF. The CDR3 DNA sequence: TGTGCCATCAGGAACACAGGGGATACGCAGTATTTT.

The table lists this clonotype with a few counts. The genes are TRBV7-2 and TRBJ2-7; D gene uncertain. This CDR3 spans 13 amino acids. Trimming stripped 6 bases from V and 2 bases from J, with 11 bases between. Per the germline V gene, CDR1 is SGHTA and CDR2 is FQGNSA. CDR3 in amino acids: CASSPELTYEQYF. The DNA of the CDR3 is TGTGCCAGCAGTCCGGAACTAACCTACGAGCAGTACTTC. The full variable domain, rest sourced from reference TRBV7-2 and TRBJ2-7, is GAGVSQSPSNKVTEKGKDVELRCDPISGHTALYWYRQSLGQGLEFLIYFQGNSAPDKSGLPSDRFSAERTGGSVSTLTIQRTQQEDSAVYLCASSPELTYEQYFGPGTRLTVT.

The J gene is TRBJ2-3, the V gene TRBV7-2; 10 bases align to TRBD2. The CDR3 length is 16 residues. The V gene's germline CDR1 is SGHTA and CDR2 FQGNSA. Germline trimming cut 5 bases from V and 7 bases from J; bases unmatched to any gene: 12. The chain's CDR3 is CASSRDGLAVRNTQYF. The CDR3 DNA is TGTGCCAGCAGCCGTGACGGACTAGCGGTACGAAATACGCAGTATTTT.

The V gene is TRBV27, the J gene TRBJ1-4; D remains ambiguous. Germline V lookup: CDR1 MNHEY, CDR2 SMNVEV (reference sequence). This CDR3 has 14 residues. The V gene lost 5 bases and the J gene lost 7 bases, with 14 bases spanning the gap. CDR3 coding DNA: TGTGCCAGCAGTCCCACCCTTGTGGGTGAAAAACTGTTTTTT. Residues: CASSPTLVGEKLFF.

This clonotype was picked up a small number of times. The chain combines TRBV20-1 with TRBJ1-1; D ambiguous. The CDR3 has 15 amino acids. V lost 5 bases and J lost 3, with 19 bases in between. CDR1 is DFQATT and CDR2 is SNEGSKA in the germline V gene (reference sequence). CDR3 DNA: TGCAGTGCTGTTCCTACAGTGAGGGTGTACACTGAAGCTTTCTTT. Translated: CSAVPTVRVYTEAFF.

This clonotype occurred a few times. The chain carries TRBV6-2 or TRBV6-3 and TRBJ2-7; 7 bases line up with TRBD1. This CDR3 spans 15 amino acids. V shed 6 bases, J shed 3 bases, and the junction held 11 bases outside the gene matches. Germline CDR1 is MNHEY and CDR2 is SVGEGT. The CDR3 reads CASRNPGQSLYEQYF. CDR3 in DNA: TGTGCCAGCAGGAACCCGGGACAGAGCCTCTACGAGCAGTACTTC.

This clonotype was observed a handful of times. The gene calls are TRBV6-5 and TRBJ1-1; D uncertain. CDR1 and CDR2 (germline): MNHEY, SVGAGI. The CDR3 contains 16 residues. Trimming shortened V by 2 bases and J by 3 bases, and 16 bases separated the two germline ends. The CDR3 nucleotides read TGTGCCAGCAGTTACCAAGTACAGTTCAGCGACACTGAAGCTTTCTTT. It codes for CASSYQVQFSDTEAFF.

This clonotype has more than one count but fewer than ten. The chain couples TRBV2 to TRBJ1-6; the match to TRBD1 covers 8 bases. The CDR3 has 12 amino acids. V gave up 5 bases and J gave up 19 bases; unmatched junction bases: 10. Germline V gene lookup returns CDR1 SNHLY and CDR2 FYNNEI. CDR3 DNA: TGTGCCAGCAGTACCTCCTGGACAGGGACTCACTTT. It specifies CASSTSWTGTHF.

This clonotype was counted once. The chain joins TRBV6-5 to TRBJ2-1, with 8 positions matching TRBD1. The CDR3 loop spans 13 amino acids. The trim removed 0 bases at V and 8 bases at J, leaving 0 bases unmatched. The germline CDR1 and CDR2 sequences are MNHEY and SVGAGI. Here the CDR3 DNA reads TGTGCCAGCAGTTACTCGACAGGGGATGAGCAGTTCTTC. This gives the protein CASSYSTGDEQFF.

V gene TRBV11-3 combines with J gene TRBJ2-5, with a weak D call TRBD1 (6 bases). Germline-derived CDR1 and CDR2 are SGHNT and YENEEA. The CDR3 has 15 residues. The germline V and J ends were trimmed by 0 bases and 4 bases, with 12 bases remaining between them. The CDR3 is CASSLEARGVETQYF. Here the CDR3 DNA reads TGTGCCAGCAGCTTAGAGGCCAGGGGAGTAGAGACCCAGTACTTC.

This chain connects TRBV20-1 to TRBJ2-3; no clear D gene. The CDR3 is made up of 18 amino acids. Per germline, CDR1 DFQATT and CDR2 SNEGSKA (reference sequence). Trimming removed 1 base from V and 3 bases from J, with 23 bases in between. CDR3 protein: CSARAPFWVESLTDTQYF. The CDR3 nucleotides are TGCAGTGCTAGAGCCCCCTTCTGGGTAGAGAGTCTGACAGATACGCAGTATTTT.

The chain uses TRBV18 and TRBJ1-5; D uncertain. This CDR3 comprises 13 residues. The germline V gene has CDR1 KGHSH and CDR2 LQKENI. Trimming took 3 bases from V and 1 from J, leaving 4 bases between them. CDR3 nucleotide sequence: TGTGCCAGCTCACCGAACAGCAATCAGCCCCAGCATTTT. It translates to CASSPNSNQPQHF.

This chain joins TRBV10-3 and TRBJ2-7; TRBD1 agrees at 11 bases. The germline CDR1 and CDR2 sequences are ENHRY and SYGVKD. Trimming cost V 6 bases and J 5 bases; bases outside gene matches: 3. CDR3 size: 13 residues. The CDR3 spells CAIRGTGGDEQYF. The CDR3, as DNA: TGTGCCATCAGGGGGACAGGGGGAGACGAGCAGTACTTC.

The J gene is TRBJ1-2, the V gene TRBV6-2 or TRBV6-3, with D perhaps TRBD1 (5 bases). The germline gives CDR1 MNHEY, CDR2 SVGEGT. CDR3 length: 14 amino acids. Between the trimmed V and J ends, which lost 11 bases and 7 bases, there was a span of 23 bases. The CDR3 DNA reads TGTGCCTCCAACGGGGGTAACGAGCTGGGTGGCTACACCTTC. This gives the protein CASNGGNELGGYTF.

This clonotype was seen a handful of times. The chain links TRBV27 to TRBJ1-1; 9 positions agree with TRBD1. CDR1 is MNHEY and CDR2 is SMNVEV in the germline V gene (reference sequence). V was clipped by 4 bases and J by 5 bases; unmatched bases: 8. CDR3 length equals 15 residues. The CDR3 DNA reads TGTGCCAGCAGTTCTACAGGGGGCTCCCTTACTGAAGCTTTCTTT. Encoded protein: CASSSTGGSLTEAFF.

The CDR3 DNA sequence: TGCAGGGTCGGACAGGGCAACACTGAAGCTTTCTTT. Encoded protein: CRVGQGNTEAFF. The rearrangement uses TRBV20-1 and TRBJ1-1; 8 nucleotides align to TRBD1. Germline V CDR1 and CDR2: DFQATT, SNEGSKA (reference sequence). This CDR3 region has 12 residues.

This rearrangement joins TRBV11-3 to TRBJ1-2; TRBD1 matches at 8 bases. Per the germline V gene, CDR1 is SGHNT and CDR2 is YENEEA. The CDR3 runs to 12 residues. The J segment lost 6 bases and the V segment lost 4 bases, leaving 1 base of the junction unmatched. In nucleotides, the CDR3 is TGTGCCAGCAGCTCACAGGGGGATGGCTACACCTTC. The encoded protein is CASSSQGDGYTF.

CDR3 sequence reads: CASSPLAGGADTQYF. The DNA of the CDR3 is TGTGCCAGCAGCCCCCTAGCGGGGGGCGCAGATACGCAGTATTTT. This chain joins TRBV6-1 and TRBJ2-3; 11 bases fit TRBD2. Germline CDR1 reads MNHNS; CDR2 reads SASEGT. The CDR3 contains 15 residues. V shed 6 bases, J shed 4 bases, and the junction held 6 bases outside the gene matches.

This sequence joins TRBV18 and TRBJ2-5; TRBD2 aligns across 11 bases. The CDR3 is 14 amino acids. V was pared by 8 bases and J by 1 base, with 3 bases of the junction left unmatched. Per germline, CDR1 KGHSH and CDR2 LQKENI. CDR3 loop: CASTGLAVQETQYF. The DNA for the CDR3 is TGTGCCAGCACGGGACTAGCGGTCCAAGAGACCCAGTACTTC.